This T cell receptor beta chain was captured in a study of T cells in Graves' hyperthyroidism and ophthalmopathy. V lost 10 bases to trimming and J lost 0 bases, with 7 bases between them. CDR3 length: 12 amino acids. Germline CDR1 and CDR2: MNHNS and SASEGT. Notes on the study in general: Most thyroid-expanded clonotypes above 0.001 were also found in blood. Ophthalmopathy cases were set apart from stable hyperthyroidism by a 13 V-J model.

Uncontrolled infection, other autoimmune disease, pregnancy or lactation disqualified patients from enrolment. Cells are PBMCs isolated from around 10 ml of fresh blood. Remarks on this clonotype: Its antigen is unidentified. One base away lies a much larger clone, so this may be a sequencing read error. Because the CDR3 is missing its conserved closing phenylalanine or tryptophan, this is likely a read error.

It was RNA transcripts that yielded the amplified TCR beta CDR3 regions. The HTBI primer set was used in a first-round RT-PCR of the TCR CDR3. MiXCR was run by TCRdb on the multiplex PCR reads, yielding one entry per CDR3 protein. The data show about 400,000 distinct CDR3 sequences, roughly 14% seen once. Sequencing input: blood. The chain is built from TRBV6-1 and TRBJ1-5, with D unresolved. The receptor's source is a man aged 18 to 29 with Graves' ophthalmopathy. The CDR3 spells CATVYSNQPQHL. The CDR3 bases are TGTGCCACCGTATATAGCAATCAGCCCCAGCATCTT.